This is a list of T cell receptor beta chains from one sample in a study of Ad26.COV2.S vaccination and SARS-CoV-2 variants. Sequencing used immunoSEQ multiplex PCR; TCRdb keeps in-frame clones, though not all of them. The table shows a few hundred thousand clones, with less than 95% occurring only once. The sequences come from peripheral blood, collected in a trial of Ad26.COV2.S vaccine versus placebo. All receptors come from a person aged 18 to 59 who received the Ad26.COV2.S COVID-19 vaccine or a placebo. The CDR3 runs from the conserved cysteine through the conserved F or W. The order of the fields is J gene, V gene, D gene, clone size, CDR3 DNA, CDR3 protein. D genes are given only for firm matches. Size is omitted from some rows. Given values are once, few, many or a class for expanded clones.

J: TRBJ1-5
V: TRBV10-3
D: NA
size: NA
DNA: TGTGCCATCAGTGAGGCTTTCTGGGGCAATCAGCCCCAGCATTTT
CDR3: CAISEAFWGNQPQHF

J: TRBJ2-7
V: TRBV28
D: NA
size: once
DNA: TGTGCCAGCAGGGGGAATTACGAGCAGTACTTC
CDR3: CASRGNYEQYF

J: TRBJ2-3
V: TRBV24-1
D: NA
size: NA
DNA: TGTGCCACCAGTGATTTGATTCTGACAGATACGCAGTATTTT
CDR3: CATSDLILTDTQYF

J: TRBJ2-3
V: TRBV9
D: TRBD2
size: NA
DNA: TGTGCCAGCAGCGTCGCTAGCGGGATGGCGGATACGCAGTATTTT
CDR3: CASSVASGMADTQYF

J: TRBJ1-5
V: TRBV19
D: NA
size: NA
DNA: TGTGCCAGTAGTTCAAGAGGGAGTCAGCCCCAGCATTTT
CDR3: CASSSRGSQPQHF

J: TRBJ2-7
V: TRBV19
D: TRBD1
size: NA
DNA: TGTGCCAGTAGTCACCGGGACAGGGACGCCGAGCAGTACTTC
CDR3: CASSHRDRDAEQYF

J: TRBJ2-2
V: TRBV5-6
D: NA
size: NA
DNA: TGTGCCAGCAGCGGTAGACGGGAAGCGAACACCGGGGAGCTGTTTTTT
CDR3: CASSGRREANTGELFF

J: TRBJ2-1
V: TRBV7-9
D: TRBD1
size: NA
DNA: TGTGCCAGCAGCGCAGATCTCAACAGGGGGAGCTCCTACAATGAGCAGTTCTTC
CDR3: CASSADLNRGSSYNEQFF

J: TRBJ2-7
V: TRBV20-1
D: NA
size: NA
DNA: TGCAGTGCCGCAGGGTCCGAGCAGTACTTC
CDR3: CSAAGSEQYF

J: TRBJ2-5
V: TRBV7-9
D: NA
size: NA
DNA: TGTGCCAGCAGCTCACCTTACCCACAGGGTAGGCAAGAGACCCAGTACTTC
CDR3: CASSSPYPQGRQETQYF

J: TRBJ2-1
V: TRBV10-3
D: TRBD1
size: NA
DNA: TGTGCCATCACCGACCGCGGGACAGGGGTCGATGAGCAGTTCTTC
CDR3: CAITDRGTGVDEQFF

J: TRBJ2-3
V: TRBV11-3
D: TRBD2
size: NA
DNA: TGTGCCAGCAGCTTTGGCGGGAGTAGAGAAGATACGCAGTATTTT
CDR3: CASSFGGSREDTQYF

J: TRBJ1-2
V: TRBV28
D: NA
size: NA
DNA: TGTGCCAGCAGTCCCCGGGACAAGTCTGGGTATGGCTACACCTTC
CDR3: CASSPRDKSGYGYTF

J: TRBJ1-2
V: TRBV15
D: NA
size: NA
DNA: TGTGCCACCAACAATCAGGAGTCTTATGGCTACACCTTC
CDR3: CATNNQESYGYTF

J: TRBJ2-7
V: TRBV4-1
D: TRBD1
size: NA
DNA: TGCGCCAGCAGCCAAGAAGGGGACAGGGTGGGCGACGAGCAGTACTTC
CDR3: CASSQEGDRVGDEQYF

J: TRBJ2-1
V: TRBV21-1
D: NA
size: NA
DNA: TGTGCCAGCAGCGAGCTAGCGGGAGTAGACAATGAGCAGTTCTTC
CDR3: CASSELAGVDNEQFF

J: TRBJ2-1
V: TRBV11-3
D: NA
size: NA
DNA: TGTGCCAGCAGCTTAGTCGGGCGAAGTGAGCAGTTCTTC
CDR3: CASSLVGRSEQFF

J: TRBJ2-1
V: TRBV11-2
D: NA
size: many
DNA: TGTGCCAGCAGCTTAAGCGGGCTGGCTGATAATGAGCAGTTCTTC
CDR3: CASSLSGLADNEQFF

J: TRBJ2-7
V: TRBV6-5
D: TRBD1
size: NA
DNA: TGTGCCAGCAGTACTAACAGGGGGCTGGAGCAGTACTTC
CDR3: CASSTNRGLEQYF

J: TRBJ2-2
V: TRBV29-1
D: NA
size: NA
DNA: TGCAGCGTTCGAGGGGAGAACACCGGGGAGCTGTTTTTT
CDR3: CSVRGENTGELFF

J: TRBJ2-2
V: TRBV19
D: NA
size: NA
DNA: TGTGCCAGTAGTATAGTGGCGAACACCGGGGAGCTGTTTTTT
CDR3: CASSIVANTGELFF

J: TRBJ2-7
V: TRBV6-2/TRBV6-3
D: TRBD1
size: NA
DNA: TGTGCCAGCAGCAAGGACAGGGGCACCTACGAGCAGTACTTC
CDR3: CASSKDRGTYEQYF